The clone carrying this T cell receptor (beta chain) was picked up many times. The target antigen is unknown. The data were obtained in a study of early T cells in non-severe SARS-CoV-2 infection. Study-wide context: With bulk RNA from unsorted whole blood as input, sequencing yielded unpaired chains. General study findings and limits: VDJdb matching favored anti-spike CD8 responses, missing private and CD4 specificities.

Germline V gene data show CDR1 as MDHEN and CDR2 as SYDVKM. The V and J ends lost 6 bases and 1 base respectively, with 4 bases between them. This CDR3 has 13 amino acids. Attachment of unique molecular identifiers was made to individual cDNA molecules. TCRdb reanalysed the 5' RACE reads using MiXCR and keeps one entry per CDR3 protein. The profile shows about 98,000 distinct CDR3 sequences, roughly 11% of them singletons. The source is an adult who was a healthcare worker with PCR-confirmed SARS-CoV-2 infection or an uninfected control (not recorded which). The rearrangement links TRBV28 to TRBJ1-6; D is unresolved. Sequencing was carried out using whole blood. This CDR3 reads CASRESYNSPLHF. DNA for the CDR3: TGTGCCAGCAGAGAGTCCTATAATTCACCCCTCCACTTT. The complete variable domain, with remaining parts taken from reference TRBV28 and TRBJ1-6, reads DVKVTQSSRYLVKRTGEKVFLECVQDMDHENMFWYRQDPGLGLRLIYFSYDVKMKEKGDIPEGYSVSREKKERFSLILESASTNQTSMYLCASRESYNSPLHFGNGTRLTVT.